What follows is one T cell receptor beta chain and its context. Clones were read by immunoSEQ multiplex PCR, and TCRdb kept only the in-frame ones, dropping some. The repertoire consists of about 57,000 clones, with about 92% occurring once and the leading ten covering 0.7% to 0.9%. The sample belongs to a study of T cell changes during pregnancy in multiple sclerosis. This CDR3 contains 13 residues. Germline V lookup: CDR1 GTSNPN, CDR2 SVGIG (reference sequence). The V end was cut by 5 bases, the J end by 3 bases, with 13 bases between. The sequencing used CD4+ T cells from peripheral blood mononuclear cells, collected in the third trimester of pregnancy. This receptor was obtained from a female donor with multiple sclerosis, enrolled in a pregnancy study. The chain joins TRBV30 to TRBJ1-1, with D perhaps TRBD1 (5 bases). For the CDR3, the DNA is TGTGCCTGGGACCACAGGAGGGACACTGAAGCTTTCTTT. It encodes CAWDHRRDTEAFF.